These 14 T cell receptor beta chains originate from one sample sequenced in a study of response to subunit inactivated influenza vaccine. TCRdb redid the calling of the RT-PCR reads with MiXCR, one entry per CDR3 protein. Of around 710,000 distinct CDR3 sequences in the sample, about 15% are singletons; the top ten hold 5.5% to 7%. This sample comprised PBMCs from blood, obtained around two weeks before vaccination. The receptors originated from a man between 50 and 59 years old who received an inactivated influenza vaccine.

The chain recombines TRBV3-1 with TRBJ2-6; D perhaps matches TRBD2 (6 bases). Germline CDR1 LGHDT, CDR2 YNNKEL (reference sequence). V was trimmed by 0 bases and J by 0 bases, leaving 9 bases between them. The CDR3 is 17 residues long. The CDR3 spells CASSQDPRDSGANVLTF. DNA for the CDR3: TGTGCCAGCAGCCAAGACCCGCGGGACTCTGGGGCCAACGTCCTGACTTTC.

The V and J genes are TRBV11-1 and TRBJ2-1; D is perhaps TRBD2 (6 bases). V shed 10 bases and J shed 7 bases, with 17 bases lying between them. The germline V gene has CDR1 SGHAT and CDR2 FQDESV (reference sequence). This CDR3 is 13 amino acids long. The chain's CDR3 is CATGTYHRNEQFF. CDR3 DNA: TGTGCCACCGGGACTTACCATAGAAATGAGCAGTTCTTC. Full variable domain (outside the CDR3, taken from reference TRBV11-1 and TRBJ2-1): EAEVAQSPRYKITEKSQAVAFWCDPISGHATLYWYRQILGQGPELLVQFQDESVVDDSQLPKDRFSAERLKGVDSTLKIQPAELGDSAMYLCATGTYHRNEQFFGPGTRLTVL.

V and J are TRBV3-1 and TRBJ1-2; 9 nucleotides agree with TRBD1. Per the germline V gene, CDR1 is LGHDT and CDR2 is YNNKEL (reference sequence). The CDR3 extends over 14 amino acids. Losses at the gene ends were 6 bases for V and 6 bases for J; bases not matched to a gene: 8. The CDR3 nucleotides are TGTGCCAGCAGTTACACAGGGGGCGCCCATGGCTACACCTTC. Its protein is CASSYTGGAHGYTF.

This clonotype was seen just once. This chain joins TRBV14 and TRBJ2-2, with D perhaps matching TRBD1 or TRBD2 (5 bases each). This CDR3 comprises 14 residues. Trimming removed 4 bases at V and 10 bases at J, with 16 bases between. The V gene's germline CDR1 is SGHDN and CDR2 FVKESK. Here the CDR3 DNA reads TGTGCCAGCAGCCCCATTGCAAGGGACGCGGAGCTGTTTTTT. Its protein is CASSPIARDAELFF. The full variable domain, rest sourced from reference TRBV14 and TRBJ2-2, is EAGVTQFPSHSVIEKGQTVTLRCDPISGHDNLYWYRRVMGKEIKFLLHFVKESKQDESGMPNNRFLAERTGGTYSTLKVQPAELEDSGVYFCASSPIARDAELFFGEGSRLTVL.

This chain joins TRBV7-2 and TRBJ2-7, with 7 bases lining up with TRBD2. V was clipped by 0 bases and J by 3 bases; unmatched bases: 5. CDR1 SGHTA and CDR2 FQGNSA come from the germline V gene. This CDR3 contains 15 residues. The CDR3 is CASSLAGGLNYEQYF. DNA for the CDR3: TGTGCCAGCAGCTTAGCGGGAGGGCTTAACTACGAGCAGTACTTC. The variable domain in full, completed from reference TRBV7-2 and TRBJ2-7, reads GAGVSQSPSNKVTEKGKDVELRCDPISGHTALYWYRQSLGQGLEFLIYFQGNSAPDKSGLPSDRFSAERTGGSVSTLTIQRTQQEDSAVYLCASSLAGGLNYEQYFGPGTRLTVT.

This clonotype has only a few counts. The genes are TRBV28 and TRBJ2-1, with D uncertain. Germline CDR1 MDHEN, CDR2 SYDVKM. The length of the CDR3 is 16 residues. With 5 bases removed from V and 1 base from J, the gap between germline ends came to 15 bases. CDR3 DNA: TGTGCCAGCAGTCAACCCCTATATATATCCTACAATGAGCAGTTCTTC. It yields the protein CASSQPLYISYNEQFF.

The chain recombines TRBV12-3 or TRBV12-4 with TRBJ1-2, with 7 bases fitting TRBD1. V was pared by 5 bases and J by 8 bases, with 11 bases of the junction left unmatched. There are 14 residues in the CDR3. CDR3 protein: CASSLHRDRPGYTF. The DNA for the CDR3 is TGTGCCAGCAGTCTCCACCGGGACAGACCGGGCTACACCTTC.

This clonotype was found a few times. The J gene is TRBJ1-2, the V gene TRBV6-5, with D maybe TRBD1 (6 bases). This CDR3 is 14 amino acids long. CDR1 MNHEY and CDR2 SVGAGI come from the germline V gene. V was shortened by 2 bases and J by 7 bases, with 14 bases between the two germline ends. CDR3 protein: CASSYGGQLSGYTF. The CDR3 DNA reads TGTGCCAGCAGTTACGGAGGACAGCTTTCTGGCTACACCTTC.

In DNA, the CDR3 is TGCGCCAGCAGCGCGGGACAGACCTACGAGCAGTACTTC. Protein product: CASSAGQTYEQYF. This chain joins TRBV5-1 and TRBJ2-7; TRBD1 is a possible D gene (7 bases). Per the germline V gene, CDR1 is SGHRS and CDR2 is YFSETQ. V shed 4 bases and J shed 2 bases, with 10 bases lying between them. CDR3 size: 13 residues.

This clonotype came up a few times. The CDR3 is CASTRRDRAGNEQFF. CDR3 coding DNA: TGTGCCAGCACCCGCCGGGACAGGGCTGGTAATGAGCAGTTCTTC. The chain is built from TRBV5-4 and TRBJ2-1; 9 nucleotides agree with TRBD1. Germline V gives CDR1 SGHNT, CDR2 YYREEE (reference sequence). The CDR3 contains 15 residues. With 6 bases clipped from V and 7 bases from J, the junction kept 11 bases outside the gene matches.

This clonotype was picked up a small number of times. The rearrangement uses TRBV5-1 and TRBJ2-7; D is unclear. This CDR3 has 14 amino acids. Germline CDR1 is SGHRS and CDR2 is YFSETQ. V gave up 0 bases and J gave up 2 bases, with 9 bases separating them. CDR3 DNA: TGCGCCAGCAGCTTGGCCACAGCGACCTACGAGCAGTACTTC. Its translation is CASSLATATYEQYF.

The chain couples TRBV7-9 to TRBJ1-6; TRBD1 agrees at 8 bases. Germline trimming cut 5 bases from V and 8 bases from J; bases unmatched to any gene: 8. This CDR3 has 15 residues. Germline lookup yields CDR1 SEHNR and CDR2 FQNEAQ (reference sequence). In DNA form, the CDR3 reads TGTGCCAGCAGCCTTGGAGGACAGGGCTATTCACCCCTCCACTTT. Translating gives CASSLGGQGYSPLHF.

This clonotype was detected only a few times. The DNA for the CDR3 is TGTGCCAGCAGTCCCTCCCCAGGGGCCGAGCAGTACTTC. This codes for CASSPSPGAEQYF. The chain uses TRBV5-5 and TRBJ2-7, with D possibly matching TRBD1 (6 bases). Trimming cost V 5 bases and J 6 bases, with 15 bases left between them. Per germline, CDR1 SGHKS and CDR2 YYEKEE (reference sequence). The CDR3 has 13 residues.

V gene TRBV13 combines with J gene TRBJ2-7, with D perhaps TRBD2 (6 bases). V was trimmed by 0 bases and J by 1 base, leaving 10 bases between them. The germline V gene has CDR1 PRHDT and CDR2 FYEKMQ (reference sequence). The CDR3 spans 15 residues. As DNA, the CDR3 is TGTGCCAGCAGCTTAGGGGCGGGGAGATCCTACGAGCAGTACTTC. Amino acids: CASSLGAGRSYEQYF.